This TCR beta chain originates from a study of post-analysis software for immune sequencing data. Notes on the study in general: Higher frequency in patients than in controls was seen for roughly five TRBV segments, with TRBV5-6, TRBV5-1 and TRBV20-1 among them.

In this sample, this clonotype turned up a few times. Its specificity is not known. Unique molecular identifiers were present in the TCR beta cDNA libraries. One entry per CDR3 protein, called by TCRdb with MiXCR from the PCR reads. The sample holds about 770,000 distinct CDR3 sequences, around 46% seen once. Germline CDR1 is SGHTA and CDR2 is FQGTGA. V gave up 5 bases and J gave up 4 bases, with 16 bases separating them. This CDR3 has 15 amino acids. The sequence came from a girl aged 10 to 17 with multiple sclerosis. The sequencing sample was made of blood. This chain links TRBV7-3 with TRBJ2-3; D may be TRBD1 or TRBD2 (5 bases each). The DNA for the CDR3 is TGTGCCAGCAGCCCCTTAGGGGAGTTGGCAGATACGCAGTATTTT. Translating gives CASSPLGELADTQYF.